These 5 T cell receptor beta chains were sequenced from one sample in a study of radiation and T cells in renal cell carcinoma. Time point of the sample: baseline pretreatment blood. The treatment: 15 Gy SBRT to primary tumor, nephrectomy 4 weeks later. Assay: immunoSEQ multiplex PCR; the TCRdb copy retains only in-frame clones and omits some. The table includes around 140,000 clones, 70% to 90% detected once. Sample: blood, taken from a patient whose treatment included radiotherapy and nephrectomy. The receptors were gathered from a woman in her fifties or sixties with renal cell carcinoma.

The chain carries TRBV5-1 and TRBJ2-1, with D perhaps matching TRBD1 or TRBD2 (5 bases each). Germline loops: CDR1 SGHRS, CDR2 YFSETQ. V dropped 0 bases and J dropped 14 bases, with 12 bases sitting between them. CDR3 size: 12 residues. The CDR3 DNA sequence: TGCGCCAGCAGCTTGGATATGGGGGAGAAGTTCTTC. It specifies CASSLDMGEKFF.

The chain carries TRBV11-2 and TRBJ1-5, with a possible D match to TRBD1 (6 bases). The V gene lost 5 bases and the J gene lost 7 bases, with 15 bases spanning the gap. CDR1 and CDR2 (germline): SGHAT, FQNNGV. The CDR3 is made up of 14 amino acids. The CDR3 loop reads CASSGQGPGQPQHF. Written as DNA, the CDR3 is TGTGCCAGCAGCGGCCAGGGGCCGGGACAGCCCCAGCATTTT.

This clone was detected only a few times. The chain employs TRBV18 and TRBJ2-7; TRBD2 might be the D (6 bases). The CDR3 has 13 residues. The germline V and J ends were trimmed by 4 bases and 2 bases, with 9 bases remaining between them. CDR1 and CDR2 from the germline V gene are KGHSH and LQKENI. The CDR3 sequence: CASSQPGAYEQYF. CDR3 nucleotide sequence: TGTGCCAGCTCACAACCGGGGGCCTACGAGCAGTACTTC.

The chain is built from TRBV5-6 and TRBJ2-7, with D possibly being TRBD2 (5 bases). The CDR3 covers 13 residues. Trimming cost V 0 bases and J 5 bases, with 9 bases left between them. Germline values: CDR1 SGHDT, CDR2 YYEEEE. CDR3 in DNA: TGTGCCAGCAGCTTGGCTGACGGGAACGAGCAGTACTTC. Its protein product is CASSLADGNEQYF.

The chain is built from TRBV28 and TRBJ2-7; D is possibly TRBD2 (6 bases). The V end lost 2 bases, the J end lost 2 bases, and 7 bases lay between the germline ends. CDR3 length: 13 residues. From germline, CDR1 is MDHEN and CDR2 SYDVKM. As DNA, the CDR3 is TGTGCCAGCAGTTTAGCGGGGACCTACGAGCAGTACTTC. Translation: CASSLAGTYEQYF. The full variable domain, with the rest looked up from reference TRBV28 and TRBJ2-7, is DVKVTQSSRYLVKRTGEKVFLECVQDMDHENMFWYRQDPGLGLRLIYFSYDVKMKEKGDIPEGYSVSREKKERFSLILESASTNQTSMYLCASSLAGTYEQYFGPGTRLTVT.